The 24 T cell receptor beta chains below all came from one sample that was sequenced in a study of blood T cell repertoires in COVID-19. Method: immunoSEQ multiplex PCR; TCRdb's copy keeps in-frame clones and lacks some. The table shows some 82,000 clones, with about nine tenths occurring only once. Material for sequencing was peripheral blood. The source is a woman aged 45-59 years in a cohort sampled during active COVID-19.

The chain employs TRBV7-9 and TRBJ2-4; D uncertain. Trimming shortened V by 5 bases and J by 0 bases, and 14 bases separated the two germline ends. This CDR3 spans 16 amino acids. Germline V gene data show CDR1 as SEHNR and CDR2 as FQNEAQ (reference sequence). The CDR3 sequence: CASSPAVDLAKNIQYF. CDR3 bases: TGTGCCAGCAGCCCCGCGGTAGACCTAGCCAAAAACATTCAGTACTTC.

This clone was detected only once. CDR3 DNA sequence: TGTGCCAGCAGCTTTTCCCCAGGCTTGGAGCAGTACTTC. Protein sequence: CASSFSPGLEQYF. V and J are TRBV11-3 and TRBJ2-7, with no clear D. CDR3 length: 13 residues. Trimming took off 3 bases at V and 7 bases at J, with 13 bases between the two ends. Germline CDR1 is SGHNT and CDR2 is YENEEA.

DNA for the CDR3: TGTGCCAGCAGCCAAAGGTACCTTAGTAGCCGCTCTGGGGCCAACGTCCTGACTTTC. This codes for CASSQRYLSSRSGANVLTF. J is TRBJ2-6 and V is TRBV3-1 (or the pseudogene TRBV3-2), with unresolved D. Between the trimmed V and J ends, which lost 2 bases and 0 bases, there was a span of 17 bases. Germline-derived CDR1 and CDR2 are LGHDT and YNNKEL (reference sequence). The CDR3 spans 19 residues.

The chain uses TRBV4-1 and TRBJ1-2; D is unclear. The CDR3 is 15 amino acids. Trimming took off 1 base at V and 1 base at J, with 10 bases between the two ends. Germline V lookup: CDR1 MGHRA, CDR2 YSYEKL. The DNA for the CDR3 is TGCGCCAGCAGCCAAGGCCCCCAGAATAACTATGGCTACACCTTC. It is translated as CASSQGPQNNYGYTF.

The rearrangement links TRBV6-6 to TRBJ1-1, with D unclear. V was cut by 6 bases and J by 5 bases, with 7 bases left in between. This CDR3 contains 11 residues. Germline lookup yields CDR1 MNHNY and CDR2 SVGAGI (reference sequence). CDR3 sequence: CASSRETEAFF. CDR3 nucleotides: TGTGCCAGCAGCCGAGAGACTGAAGCTTTCTTT.

V gene TRBV4-2 combines with J gene TRBJ1-1; unclear D gene. The CDR3 spans 15 residues. Germline V gene sequence: CDR1 LGHNA, CDR2 YNFKEQ. Trimming removed 4 bases from V and 3 bases from J, with 15 bases in between. The DNA of the CDR3 is TGTGCCAGCAGCCCAGGTCCGCGGGTGGACACTGAAGCTTTCTTT. Encoded protein: CASSPGPRVDTEAFF.

V is TRBV6-2 or TRBV6-3 and J is TRBJ2-1; a possible D gene is TRBD2 (6 bases). Germline assignment: CDR1 MNHEY and CDR2 SVGEGT. V was clipped by 6 bases and J by 8 bases, with 23 bases between them. The CDR3 has 16 residues. The CDR3 sequence is CASSFRGAGPADEQFF. The DNA of the CDR3 is TGTGCCAGCAGCTTTCGGGGAGCGGGCCCCGCAGATGAGCAGTTCTTC.

The chain is built from TRBV9 and TRBJ2-1; 9 bases agree with TRBD2. Unmatched junction bases numbered 4, after V lost 0 bases and J lost 6 bases. The germline gives CDR1 SGDLS, CDR2 YYNGEE. The CDR3 covers 15 residues. CDR3 loop: CASSVGSGGSNEQFF. DNA of the CDR3: TGTGCCAGCAGCGTAGGTAGCGGGGGTTCCAATGAGCAGTTCTTC.

The chain recombines TRBV3-1 (or the pseudogene TRBV3-2) with TRBJ2-3; 7 bases align to TRBD2. The CDR3 has 16 residues. Germline V gene sequence: CDR1 LGHDT, CDR2 YNNKEL (reference sequence). After removal of 5 bases from V and 5 bases from J, the junction contained 13 bases not matched to a gene. CDR3 coding DNA: TGTGCCAGCAGCTTGGGGAGCGGGGCTCGAGGAGATACGCAGTATTTT. Encoded protein: CASSLGSGARGDTQYF.

The gene calls are TRBV4-1 and TRBJ2-1; TRBD2 agrees at 11 bases. J lost 9 bases, V lost 0 bases, and 4 bases had no gene match. This CDR3 has 15 residues. Germline CDR1 is MGHRA and CDR2 is YSYEKL. Here the CDR3 reads CASSQDHTSGSEQFF. CDR3 coding DNA: TGCGCCAGCAGCCAAGATCATACTAGCGGGAGTGAGCAGTTCTTC.

The V call is TRBV19, the J call TRBJ1-5; D is ambiguous. V lost 3 bases, J lost 2 bases, and 11 bases lay in between. The length of the CDR3 is 15 residues. Looked up from germline, CDR1 is LNHDA and CDR2 is SQIVND (reference sequence). The CDR3 sequence: CASSMGRYGNQPQHF. Written as DNA, the CDR3 is TGTGCCAGTAGTATGGGCAGGTATGGCAATCAGCCCCAGCATTTT.

CDR3 residues: CATFRDRGRNTIYF. The CDR3 region has the DNA TGTGCCACCTTCCGGGACAGGGGTAGAAACACCATATATTTT. This chain connects TRBV10-3 to TRBJ1-3; 10 bases match TRBD1. CDR1 is ENHRY, CDR2 SYGVKD, per germline. This CDR3 has 14 amino acids. V lost 10 bases to trimming and J lost 5 bases; unmatched junction nucleotides: 8.

The chain couples TRBV19 to TRBJ2-3; the match to TRBD2 covers 7 bases. This CDR3 comprises 15 residues. Trimming cost V 3 bases and J 6 bases; bases outside gene matches: 9. Germline V gene sequence: CDR1 LNHDA, CDR2 SQIVND (reference sequence). CDR3 loop: CASSMMAGAADTQYF. The CDR3 DNA reads as TGTGCCAGTAGTATGATGGCGGGAGCTGCGGATACGCAGTATTTT.

This chain connects TRBV7-9 to TRBJ2-3; the D gene is possibly TRBD1 (6 bases). The ends were cut back, 4 bases at V and 4 bases at J, with 18 bases in the middle. The length of the CDR3 is 16 residues. Germline V lookup: CDR1 SEHNR, CDR2 FQNEAQ (reference sequence). CDR3 protein: CASSSVGTGLADTQYF. Written as DNA, the CDR3 is TGTGCCAGCAGCTCGGTTGGCACAGGGCTCGCAGATACGCAGTATTTT.

The chain links TRBV18 to TRBJ2-2; possible D gene TRBD2, 6 bases. Per germline, CDR1 KGHSH and CDR2 LQKENI. The ends were cut back, 3 bases at V and 6 bases at J, with 11 bases in the middle. There are 14 residues in the CDR3. The CDR3 region is CASSPPGGAGELFF. The CDR3 nucleotides read TGTGCCAGCTCACCCCCCGGAGGGGCCGGGGAGCTGTTTTTT. Filled out from reference TRBV18 and TRBJ2-2, the complete variable domain reads NAGVMQNPRHLVRRRGQEARLRCSPMKGHSHVYWYRQLPEEGLKFMVYLQKENIIDESGMPKERFSAEFPKEGPSILRIQQVVRGDSAAYFCASSPPGGAGELFFGEGSRLTVL.

The rearrangement links TRBV9 to TRBJ2-1; 9 bases are a match to TRBD2. This CDR3 has 15 residues. Germline V gives CDR1 SGDLS, CDR2 YYNGEE. V lost 7 bases and J lost 0; bases outside the gene matches: 5. CDR3 in DNA: TGTGCCAGCGGATTTAGCGGGAGCTCCTACAATGAGCAGTTCTTC. This codes for CASGFSGSSYNEQFF.

This chain uses TRBV19 with TRBJ2-5; 9 bases match TRBD2. This CDR3 contains 13 residues. Germline-derived CDR1 and CDR2 are LNHDA and SQIVND (reference sequence). The V and J ends lost 6 bases and 2 bases, in that order; junction bases with no gene match: 1. CDR3 region: CASRLAGQETQYF. In nucleotides, the CDR3 is TGTGCCAGTAGGCTAGCGGGGCAAGAGACCCAGTACTTC.

The chain joins TRBV7-2 to TRBJ1-1; tentatively, D is TRBD1 (6 bases). The CDR3 has 14 residues. In germline, CDR1 is SGHTA, CDR2 FQGNSA. V lost 1 base, J lost 7 bases, and 13 bases lay in between. Written as DNA, the CDR3 is TGTGCCAGCAGCTTAGTTGGGGGCAGATATGAAGCTTTCTTT. This translates into CASSLVGGRYEAFF.

The gene calls are TRBV5-1 and TRBJ2-2; possible D gene TRBD1, 7 bases. The CDR3 extends over 15 amino acids. CDR1 and CDR2 (germline): SGHRS, YFSETQ. Trimming removed 4 bases from V and 1 base from J, with 11 bases in between. CDR3 amino acids: CASSGGTENTGELFF. The CDR3 DNA is TGCGCCAGCAGCGGCGGGACAGAGAACACCGGGGAGCTGTTTTTT.

This clone is a singleton in its sample. The V and J genes are TRBV28 and TRBJ1-5; D remains ambiguous. The CDR3 has 14 amino acids. The ends were cut back, 9 bases at V and 0 bases at J, with 12 bases in the middle. From germline, CDR1 is MDHEN and CDR2 SYDVKM. The CDR3 bases are TGTGCCAGTTCTGTCGTCCTTAGCAATCAGCCCCAGCATTTT. Translated, it gives CASSVVLSNQPQHF.

The V gene is TRBV12-3 or TRBV12-4, the J gene TRBJ1-1; D gene uncertain. CDR3 size: 12 residues. Trimming removed 8 bases at V and 0 bases at J, with 7 bases between. The CDR3 DNA reads TGTGCCAGCGGTTCAGTGAACACTGAAGCTTTCTTT. It encodes CASGSVNTEAFF.

The V and J genes are TRBV30 and TRBJ1-2; 7 bases agree with TRBD1. V gave up 0 bases and J gave up 7 bases; unmatched junction bases: 8. This CDR3 comprises 14 residues. Germline V gene data show CDR1 as GTSNPN and CDR2 as SVGIG (reference sequence). As DNA, the CDR3 is TGTGCCTGGAGTGTAAGACAGGGTATTCGTGGCTACACCTTC. Translated: CAWSVRQGIRGYTF.

In DNA form, the CDR3 reads TGTGCCAGCAGCTTAGACCCGCGGGATGAGCAGTTCTTC. This encodes CASSLDPRDEQFF. This chain links TRBV7-9 with TRBJ2-1; TRBD2 might be the D (5 bases). Trimming left V 1 base short and J 8 bases short, with 9 bases between. The CDR3 runs to 13 residues. Looked up from germline, CDR1 is SEHNR and CDR2 is FQNEAQ (reference sequence). The full variable domain, rest sourced from reference TRBV7-9 and TRBJ2-1, is DTGVSQNPRHKITKRGQNVTFRCDPISEHNRLYWYRQTLGQGPEFLTYFQNEAQLEKSRLLSDRFSAERPKGSFSTLEIQRTEQGDSAMYLCASSLDPRDEQFFGPGTRLTVL.

The chain carries TRBV2 and TRBJ1-1, with D possibly TRBD1 on 5 matching bases. Germline V lookup: CDR1 SNHLY, CDR2 FYNNEI. This CDR3 has 15 residues. V lost 2 bases to trimming and J lost 1 base, with 11 bases between them. This chain's CDR3 is CASSERGLWNTEAFF. CDR3 DNA: TGTGCCAGCAGTGAAAGGGGTTTATGGAACACTGAAGCTTTCTTT.